These T cell receptor beta chains were read from a single sample in a study of follicular helper T cells after annual influenza vaccination. Using immunoSEQ multiplex PCR, the repertoire was profiled, and TCRdb retains in-frame clones only, with some absent. The table lists 3,500 to 5,500 clones, 82% of them singletons. The source material was CXCR5+ CD38- circulating T follicular helper cells from blood, sampled on the day of influenza vaccination. The receptors stem from an adult who received the influenza vaccine. The CDR3 runs from the conserved cysteine through the conserved F or W. Fields, in order: CDR3 length, J gene, D gene, V gene, clone size, CDR3 DNA, CDR3 protein. The D gene is left open where the match is weak. Not every row has a clone size; where given, it reads once, few, many or a size class.

len: 14; j_gene: TRBJ2-1; d_gene: TRBD2; v_gene: TRBV6-6; abundance: -; CDR3nt: TGTGCCAGTTTGACTAGCGGGGGGTACAATGAGCAGTTCTTC; CDR3aa: CASLTSGGYNEQFF
len: 17; j_gene: TRBJ2-4; d_gene: -; v_gene: TRBV5-1; abundance: -; CDR3nt: TGCGCCAGCAGCTTGGAGGGTGCTGATTTAGCCAAAAACATTCAGTACTTC; CDR3aa: CASSLEGADLAKNIQYF
len: 15; j_gene: TRBJ2-1; d_gene: -; v_gene: TRBV6-4; abundance: -; CDR3nt: TGTGCCAGCAGTGACTCAGGGGGGCCGAACAATGAGCAGTTCTTC; CDR3aa: CASSDSGGPNNEQFF
len: 13; j_gene: TRBJ2-7; d_gene: -; v_gene: TRBV10-3; abundance: few; CDR3nt: TGTGCCACCAGGGGCCCCTGGATGAACGAGCAGTACTTC; CDR3aa: CATRGPWMNEQYF
len: 17; j_gene: TRBJ1-3; d_gene: -; v_gene: TRBV14; abundance: -; CDR3nt: TGTGCCAGCAGCTACCCAAGGGGGAGGGTCACTGGAAACACCATATATTTT; CDR3aa: CASSYPRGRVTGNTIYF
len: 14; j_gene: TRBJ2-1; d_gene: TRBD2; v_gene: TRBV7-9; abundance: -; CDR3nt: TGTGCCAGCAGCGTTCCGACTAGCGGGGGAGAGCAGTTCTTC; CDR3aa: CASSVPTSGGEQFF
len: 14; j_gene: TRBJ1-5; d_gene: -; v_gene: TRBV7-8; abundance: few; CDR3nt: TGTGCCAGCAGCTTCTCGACGGGCAATCAGCCCCAGCATTTT; CDR3aa: CASSFSTGNQPQHF
len: 14; j_gene: TRBJ2-7; d_gene: TRBD2; v_gene: TRBV2; abundance: -; CDR3nt: TGTGCCAGCAGCGCCGGGACTAGCGGTGGCGAGCAGTACTTC; CDR3aa: CASSAGTSGGEQYF
len: 14; j_gene: TRBJ2-7; d_gene: TRBD2; v_gene: TRBV13; abundance: -; CDR3nt: TGTGCCAGCACCAGCGGGGGGAACTCCTACGAGCAGTACTTC; CDR3aa: CASTSGGNSYEQYF
len: 13; j_gene: TRBJ1-1; d_gene: TRBD1; v_gene: TRBV4-3; abundance: -; CDR3nt: TGCGCCAGCCGGAGGGACAGGGACACTGAAGCTTTCTTT; CDR3aa: CASRRDRDTEAFF
len: 14; j_gene: TRBJ1-2; d_gene: TRBD1; v_gene: TRBV6-5; abundance: -; CDR3nt: TGTGCCAGCAGAATCCGGGACAGTCGCTATGGCTACACCTTC; CDR3aa: CASRIRDSRYGYTF
len: 14; j_gene: TRBJ1-1; d_gene: TRBD1; v_gene: TRBV7-8; abundance: -; CDR3nt: TGTGCCAGCAGCTTAGCCAGGGGGCAAACTGAAGCTTTCTTT; CDR3aa: CASSLARGQTEAFF
len: 15; j_gene: TRBJ2-7; d_gene: TRBD2; v_gene: TRBV27; abundance: few; CDR3nt: TGTGCCAGCAGCACCCCCTGGGGGGGTATCTACGAGCAGTACTTC; CDR3aa: CASSTPWGGIYEQYF
len: 16; j_gene: TRBJ1-2; d_gene: -; v_gene: TRBV9; abundance: -; CDR3nt: TGTGCCAGCAGCGCCGGGACGGCGAGCCCTACCTATGGCTACACCTTC; CDR3aa: CASSAGTASPTYGYTF
len: 15; j_gene: TRBJ1-1; d_gene: -; v_gene: TRBV12-2; abundance: -; CDR3nt: TGTGCAAGTCGCGGGGGGCAAGGAGAGAACACTGAAGCTTTCTTT; CDR3aa: CASRGGQGENTEAFF
len: 15; j_gene: TRBJ1-5; d_gene: TRBD1; v_gene: TRBV2; abundance: few; CDR3nt: TGTGCCAGCAGGGACAGGGGACTTTCGGACCAGCCCCAGCATTTT; CDR3aa: CASRDRGLSDQPQHF
len: 14; j_gene: TRBJ2-5; d_gene: -; v_gene: TRBV6-1; abundance: -; CDR3nt: TGTGCCAGCAGTGAAGAGGCGACAATCAGCGCCCAGTACTTC; CDR3aa: CASSEEATISAQYF
len: 14; j_gene: TRBJ2-7; d_gene: TRBD2; v_gene: TRBV13; abundance: -; CDR3nt: TGTGCCAGCACCAGCGGGGGGAACTCCTACGGGCAGTACTTC; CDR3aa: CASTSGGNSYGQYF
len: 14; j_gene: TRBJ2-2; d_gene: -; v_gene: TRBV19; abundance: -; CDR3nt: TGTGCCAGTAGTATAGCCGGACTAACCGGGGAGCTGTTTTTT; CDR3aa: CASSIAGLTGELFF
len: 15; j_gene: TRBJ2-1; d_gene: TRBD2; v_gene: TRBV15; abundance: -; CDR3nt: TGTGCCACCAGCAGGGACGGGGGGGCCTACAATGAGCAGTTCTTC; CDR3aa: CATSRDGGAYNEQFF
len: 15; j_gene: TRBJ2-3; d_gene: -; v_gene: TRBV7-9; abundance: -; CDR3nt: TGTGCCAGCAGCTTAGGATCGTTTCATCCAGATACGCAGTATTTT; CDR3aa: CASSLGSFHPDTQYF
len: 14; j_gene: TRBJ1-2; d_gene: TRBD1; v_gene: TRBV10-3; abundance: once; CDR3nt: TGTGCCATCAGTGACCCGACAGGGGGCAATGGCTACACCTTC; CDR3aa: CAISDPTGGNGYTF
len: 16; j_gene: TRBJ1-3; d_gene: -; v_gene: TRBV7-3; abundance: -; CDR3nt: TGTGCCAGCAGCTCGGCGGAGGAACTCCATGGAAACACCATATATTTT; CDR3aa: CASSSAEELHGNTIYF
len: 11; j_gene: TRBJ2-3; d_gene: -; v_gene: TRBV2; abundance: -; CDR3nt: TGTGCCAGCAGTTACAGGTATACGCAGTATTTT; CDR3aa: CASSYRYTQYF
len: 17; j_gene: TRBJ2-3; d_gene: -; v_gene: TRBV4-3; abundance: -; CDR3nt: TGCGCCAGCAGCCAGGAGCTCCGGGACTGGGACACAGATACGCAGTATTTT; CDR3aa: CASSQELRDWDTDTQYF
len: 14; j_gene: TRBJ1-4; d_gene: -; v_gene: TRBV7-8; abundance: -; CDR3nt: TGTGCCAGCAGCTTAGTTGGGGGTAGTGAAAAACTGTTTTTT; CDR3aa: CASSLVGGSEKLFF
len: 12; j_gene: TRBJ2-7; d_gene: TRBD1; v_gene: TRBV6-5; abundance: -; CDR3nt: TGTGCCAGCAGTTATCCGTACGGGACAGAAGTCTTC; CDR3aa: CASSYPYGTEVF
len: 13; j_gene: TRBJ2-2; d_gene: -; v_gene: TRBV7-3; abundance: -; CDR3nt: TGTGCCAGCAGCCCTGAAGGTTCGGGGGAGCTGTTTTTT; CDR3aa: CASSPEGSGELFF
len: 15; j_gene: TRBJ1-3; d_gene: -; v_gene: TRBV4-2; abundance: -; CDR3nt: TGTGCCAGCAGCCAAGTTACAGGCTCTGGAAACACCATATATTTT; CDR3aa: CASSQVTGSGNTIYF
len: 16; j_gene: TRBJ2-7; d_gene: -; v_gene: TRBV7-4; abundance: -; CDR3nt: TGTGCCAGCAGCTTAGTAACCGCCGCCCTCTCCTACGAGCAGTACTTC; CDR3aa: CASSLVTAALSYEQYF
len: 13; j_gene: TRBJ1-2; d_gene: TRBD1; v_gene: TRBV5-8; abundance: -; CDR3nt: TGTGCCAGCAAGGGACAGGGGGCTGGAGGCTACACCTTC; CDR3aa: CASKGQGAGGYTF
len: 16; j_gene: TRBJ1-5; d_gene: -; v_gene: TRBV7-9; abundance: -; CDR3nt: TGTGCCAGCAGCTTAGGGGGAGGGTACTCTTATCAGCCCCAGCATTTT; CDR3aa: CASSLGGGYSYQPQHF